The 7 T cell receptor beta chains in this list originate from one sample, sequenced in a study of cytomegalovirus exposure and HLA in healthy donors. The study ran its PCR with 60 Vbeta and 13 Jbeta primers. Profiling relied on immunoSEQ multiplex PCR, and the TCRdb table lists in-frame clones only, not all of them. The sample shows about 190,000 clones, around 82% of them seen only once. The sequencing sample was made of PBMCs. These receptor sequences come from a man in his forties in good health and CMV-seropositive.

This chain links TRBV4-1 with TRBJ1-1; D unclear. Trimming took 2 bases from V and 3 from J, leaving 4 bases between them. Germline V lookup: CDR1 MGHRA, CDR2 YSYEKL. The CDR3 length is 12 residues. CDR3 region: CASSQPYTEAFF. The CDR3 region has the DNA TGCGCCAGCAGCCAACCCTACACTGAAGCTTTCTTT.

The chain uses TRBV13 and TRBJ2-7, with 7 bases aligning to TRBD2. This CDR3 has 14 residues. Losses at the gene ends were 5 bases for V and 4 bases for J; bases not matched to a gene: 8. The germline gives CDR1 PRHDT, CDR2 FYEKMQ (reference sequence). CDR3 residues: CASSGSGNLYEQYF. CDR3 coding DNA: TGTGCCAGCAGCGGGAGCGGGAATCTTTACGAGCAGTACTTC.

The chain carries TRBV7-8 and TRBJ2-7; TRBD1 matches at 9 bases. Losses at the gene ends were 3 bases for V and 7 bases for J; bases not matched to a gene: 7. This CDR3 is 14 amino acids long. Germline loops: CDR1 SGHVS, CDR2 FQNEAQ. The CDR3 reads CASSFGDRAKEQYF. Here the CDR3 DNA reads TGTGCCAGCAGCTTTGGGGACAGGGCAAAAGAGCAGTACTTC.

This clone turned up a few times. The chain is built from TRBV7-9 and TRBJ2-3; 7 nucleotides match TRBD1. This CDR3 spans 13 amino acids. Germline V gene lookup returns CDR1 SEHNR and CDR2 FQNEAQ (reference sequence). V was pared by 5 bases and J by 14 bases, with 13 bases of the junction left unmatched. The CDR3: CASSPGTDVYRYF. Here the CDR3 DNA reads TGTGCCAGCAGCCCTGGGACAGACGTTTACCGGTATTTT.

J is TRBJ2-2 and V is TRBV15; D ambiguous. CDR1 and CDR2 (germline): LNHNV, YYDKDF (reference sequence). This CDR3 region has 11 residues. Trimming shortened V by 5 bases and J by 8 bases, and 6 bases separated the two germline ends. The chain's CDR3 is CATSSPGELFF. CDR3 DNA sequence: TGTGCCACCAGCTCTCCTGGGGAGCTGTTTTTT.

The chain combines TRBV19 with TRBJ2-7; possibly TRBD2 for D (6 bases). The V gene's germline CDR1 is LNHDA and CDR2 SQIVND (reference sequence). V was trimmed by 1 base and J by 3 bases, leaving 10 bases between them. This CDR3 has 14 amino acids. The CDR3 protein is CASSIAGGSYEQYF. The DNA of the CDR3 is TGTGCCAGTAGTATAGCCGGGGGAAGCTACGAGCAGTACTTC.

V usage is TRBV29-1 and J usage is TRBJ2-3; D gene unclear. The V end was cut by 2 bases, the J end by 1 base, with 7 bases between. The CDR3 loop spans 13 amino acids. Germline loops: CDR1 SQVTM, CDR2 ANQGSEA. The chain's CDR3 is CSVESQGTDTQYF. CDR3 nucleotide sequence: TGCAGCGTTGAATCGCAGGGCACAGATACGCAGTATTTT.